Listed below are T cell receptor beta chains from one sample, sequenced in a study of radiotherapy plus CTLA-4 blockade in lung cancer. Profiling relied on immunoSEQ multiplex PCR, and the TCRdb table lists in-frame clones only, not all of them. Found here are about 120,000 clones, about nine tenths of them singletons; the top ten hold 6.9%. Sequenced here: peripheral blood, sampled from a patient treated with radiotherapy plus ipilimumab. The receptors come from a human donor with non-small cell lung cancer that progressed on radiotherapy plus ipilimumab. The CDR3 runs from the conserved cysteine through the conserved F or W. A D gene is named only where the DNA matches it firmly. Size is omitted from some rows. Given values are once, few, many or a class for expanded clones.

d_gene	v_gene	j_gene	abundance	CDR3nt	CDR3aa
NA	TRBV27	TRBJ2-1	NA	TGTGCCAGCAGTTTATCATCCAGCATAAGTCGTATGCAGTTCTTC	CASSLSSSISRMQFF
NA	TRBV27	TRBJ2-1	NA	TGTGCCAGCAGGCCCCCCCCGGGGCCGCGCTCCTACAATGAGCAGTTCTTC	CASRPPPGPRSYNEQFF
NA	TRBV7-6	TRBJ2-2	NA	TGTGCCAGCAGCTTGGGGGATGACGCGAACACCGGGGAGCTGTTTTTT	CASSLGDDANTGELFF
NA	TRBV6-5	TRBJ1-5	NA	TGTGCCAGACATCAATACCAGGGAGAAAATCAGCCCCAGCATTTT	CARHQYQGENQPQHF
NA	TRBV7-3	TRBJ2-1	NA	TGTGCCAGCAGCTTATTCTGGGGCGATGAGCAGTTCTTC	CASSLFWGDEQFF
NA	TRBV11-3	TRBJ2-1	NA	TGTGCCAGCAGCCCAAGGACTAACGGGATTTTTGAGCAGTTCTTC	CASSPRTNGIFEQFF
NA	TRBV27	TRBJ2-1	NA	TGTGCCAGCAGTTTGGCGGAGTACAATGAGCAGTTCTTC	CASSLAEYNEQFF
NA	TRBV18	TRBJ2-7	NA	TGTGCCAGCTCACCGGAGGACAGCCAGGAGCAGTACTTC	CASSPEDSQEQYF
NA	TRBV6-6	TRBJ1-5	NA	TGTGCCAGCAGTTACTTGGCCTTGGATCAGCCCCAGCATTTT	CASSYLALDQPQHF
NA	TRBV28	TRBJ1-2	NA	TGTGCCAGCAGTTTATTTGGGGATAACTATGGCTACACCTTC	CASSLFGDNYGYTF
NA	TRBV15	TRBJ2-5	NA	TGTGCCACCAGCGGGGGACAACAAGAGACCCAGTACTTC	CATSGGQQETQYF
NA	TRBV5-1	TRBJ2-1	NA	TGCGCCAGCAGCTTGGGCCCGGGACTGGTGATGGATGAGCAGTTCTTC	CASSLGPGLVMDEQFF
TRBD1	TRBV5-1	TRBJ2-7	NA	TGCGCCAGCAGCTTGGGACAGGGATCCGGCGAGCAGTACTTC	CASSLGQGSGEQYF
TRBD2	TRBV5-1	TRBJ2-1	NA	TGCGCCAGCAGCCTGGGACTAGTTAGTGAGCAGTTCTTC	CASSLGLVSEQFF
NA	TRBV7-3	TRBJ2-3	NA	TGTGCCAGCAGCTTGTGGGAGAAGGAAGATACGCAGTATTTT	CASSLWEKEDTQYF
NA	TRBV5-4	TRBJ2-5	NA	TGTGCCAGCAGCTCGGTTTCGCTGGCGGGAGAGACCCAGTACTTC	CASSSVSLAGETQYF
TRBD1	TRBV5-1	TRBJ2-7	NA	TGCGCCAGCAGCCGGGGACAGGAAGGCTACGAGCAGTACTTC	CASSRGQEGYEQYF
NA	TRBV4-2	TRBJ2-7	once	TGTGCCAGCAGCCAAGACATATTTGGCATTGAGGAGCAGTACTTC	CASSQDIFGIEEQYF
TRBD2	TRBV6-6	TRBJ2-7	NA	TGTGCCAGCAGCTCTAGCGGGGGGGGGCCCTACGAGCAGTACTTC	CASSSSGGGPYEQYF
NA	TRBV5-1	TRBJ2-1	once	TGCGCCAGCAGCCGCGGGACTGGGGTGATCTTC	CASSRGTGVIF
NA	TRBV2	TRBJ1-3	NA	TGTGCCAGCAGCCCTTTCCCAGGGGACTCTGGAAACACCATATATTTT	CASSPFPGDSGNTIYF
NA	TRBV19	TRBJ2-1	NA	TGTGCCAGTAGTATAAGGGGTCAGGGGAACAACAATGAGCAGTTCTTC	CASSIRGQGNNNEQFF
NA	TRBV5-6	TRBJ2-1	NA	TGTGCCAGCAGCTTGGCCTACAATGAGCAGTTCTTC	CASSLAYNEQFF
NA	TRBV12-5	TRBJ1-4	NA	TGTGCTAGTGGTTTGGCGGGGGGTGAAAAACTGTTTTTT	CASGLAGGEKLFF
NA	TRBV27	TRBJ1-2	NA	TGTGCCAGCAGTAGTGGGGGGAAGGCGAGCTATGGCTACACCTTC	CASSSGGKASYGYTF
NA	TRBV2	TRBJ2-7	NA	TGTGCCAGCAGTGAGGGGGTCGAGCAGTACTTC	CASSEGVEQYF
TRBD1	TRBV7-3	TRBJ2-7	NA	TGTGCCAGCAGCCCCGGGGACAGACCCTACGAGCAGTACTTC	CASSPGDRPYEQYF
NA	TRBV11-2	TRBJ2-1	once	TGTGCCAGCAGCTTAGCGGAGTGGGTCAATGAGCAGTTCTTC	CASSLAEWVNEQFF
TRBD2	TRBV5-1	TRBJ2-3	NA	TGCGCCAGCAGCTTTCTAGCGGGAGTGGGGACAACAGATACGCAGTATTTT	CASSFLAGVGTTDTQYF
TRBD1	TRBV11-3	TRBJ1-1	NA	TGTGCCAGCACCAACCGTGACAGGGGAAACACTGAAGCTTTCTTT	CASTNRDRGNTEAFF
NA	TRBV5-1	TRBJ1-5	once	TGCGCCAGCAGCTTGGCCCCGGACGGTATCCAGCCCCAGCATTTT	CASSLAPDGIQPQHF
TRBD1	TRBV10-2	TRBJ2-7	NA	TGCGCCAGCAGTGCCGGACAGGGGGCGAACTCCTACGAGCAGTACTTC	CASSAGQGANSYEQYF
NA	TRBV12-5	TRBJ2-1	NA	TGTGCTAGTGGTTTGGTACCCGGCAAGGGTCACCGCTCCTACAATGAGCAGTTCTTC	CASGLVPGKGHRSYNEQFF
NA	TRBV7-9	TRBJ1-1	NA	TGTGCCAGCAGCTTAAGTAACACTGAAGCTTTCTTT	CASSLSNTEAFF
NA	TRBV29-1	TRBJ1-2	NA	TGCAGCGTTGTTGAGGGCGGCCGAATCAACTATGGCTACACCTTC	CSVVEGGRINYGYTF
NA	TRBV2	TRBJ2-3	NA	TGTGCCAGCAGTAGCGCTCCCGAGGGAAATACGCAGTATTTT	CASSSAPEGNTQYF
NA	TRBV5-1	TRBJ2-6	NA	TGCGCCAGCAGCTTGGAAGGGGCCGGGGCCAACGTCCTGACTTTC	CASSLEGAGANVLTF
NA	TRBV18	TRBJ1-2	NA	TGTGCCAGCTCACCCTCCTCGGGGGCTGGCTATGGCTACACCTTC	CASSPSSGAGYGYTF
NA	TRBV6-4	TRBJ2-3	NA	TGTGCCAGCAGCTCCGGTGATAGCACAGATACGCAGTATTTT	CASSSGDSTDTQYF
NA	TRBV6-1	TRBJ2-2	few	TGTGCCAGCAGTGAAACCGGGGCCAGCACCGGGGAGCTGTTTTTT	CASSETGASTGELFF
NA	TRBV29-1	TRBJ1-2	NA	TGCAGCGTTGCGCGTCCAGCCTATGGCTACACCTTC	CSVARPAYGYTF
NA	TRBV9	TRBJ2-7	NA	TGTGCCAGCAGCGTTACGGGGTCCTCCTACGAGCAGTACTTC	CASSVTGSSYEQYF
TRBD1	TRBV5-1	TRBJ1-1	NA	TGCGCCAGCAGCTCTGGGGACAGGGTGGCGCAGGGTGAAGCTTTCTTT	CASSSGDRVAQGEAFF